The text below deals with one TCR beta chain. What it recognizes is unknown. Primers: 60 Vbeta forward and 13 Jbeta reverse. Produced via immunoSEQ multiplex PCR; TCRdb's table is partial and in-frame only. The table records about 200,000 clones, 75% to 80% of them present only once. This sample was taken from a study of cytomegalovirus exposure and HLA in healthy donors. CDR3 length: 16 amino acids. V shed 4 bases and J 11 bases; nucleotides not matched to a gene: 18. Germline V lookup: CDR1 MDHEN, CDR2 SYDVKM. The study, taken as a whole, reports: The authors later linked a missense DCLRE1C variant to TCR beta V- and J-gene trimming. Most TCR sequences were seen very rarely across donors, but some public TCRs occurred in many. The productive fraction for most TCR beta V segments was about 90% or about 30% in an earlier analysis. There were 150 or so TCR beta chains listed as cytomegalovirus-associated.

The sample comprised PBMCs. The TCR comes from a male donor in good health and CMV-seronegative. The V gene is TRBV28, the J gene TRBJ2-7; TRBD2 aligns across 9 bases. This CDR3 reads CASSSSSSGVSVSEYF. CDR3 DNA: TGTGCCAGCAGTTCCTCTTCTAGCGGGGTGTCAGTATCGGAGTACTTC.